What follows are 25 T cell receptor beta chains derived from one specimen sequenced in a study of T cell responses to AZD1222 COVID-19 vaccine. Clones were sequenced by immunoSEQ multiplex PCR, and TCRdb holds only the in-frame ones, with some missing. The repertoire holds some 130,000 clones, with over 65% as singletons. The material sequenced was peripheral blood, taken on day 0 of AZD1222 vaccination. The receptors stem from an adult in good health.

The gene calls are TRBV13 and TRBJ1-4; D gene unclear. The CDR3 covers 14 residues. Per germline, CDR1 PRHDT and CDR2 FYEKMQ (reference sequence). Trimming left V 0 bases short and J 4 bases short, with 6 bases between. The CDR3 sequence is CASSLGRNNEKLFF. The CDR3 DNA reads TGTGCCAGCAGCTTAGGTCGAAATAATGAAAAACTGTTTTTT.

The chain joins TRBV12-3 or TRBV12-4 to TRBJ2-7; weak D call: TRBD1 (6 bases). The CDR3 consists of 13 residues. V lost 2 bases and J 7 bases, leaving 12 bases between the germline ends. This CDR3 is CASSLFGGQEQYF. The CDR3 region has the DNA TGTGCCAGCAGTTTATTTGGGGGCCAAGAGCAGTACTTC.

This clone has at least ten counts. Other DNA sequences in this sample translate to the same CDR3. This sequence joins TRBV28 and TRBJ1-5; 9 bases fit TRBD1. J lost 3 bases, V lost 8 bases, and 2 bases had no gene match. The CDR3 runs 13 residues. Per the germline V gene, CDR1 is MDHEN and CDR2 is SYDVKM. CDR3 DNA sequence: TGTGCCAGCCGGGACAGGGACAATCAGCCCCAGCATTTT. Its translation is CASRDRDNQPQHF.

In this sample, this clone turned up once. The J gene is TRBJ2-5, the V gene TRBV28, with 8 bases matching TRBD1. Germline CDR1 and CDR2: MDHEN and SYDVKM. V trimming: 3 bases; J trimming: 5 bases; junction bases outside the gene matches: 8. CDR3 size: 15 residues. CDR3 DNA: TGTGCCAGCAGTTTTGGGCAGGGGGCAAGGGAGACCCAGTACTTC. The encoded protein is CASSFGQGARETQYF. Full variable domain (remainder filled in from reference TRBV28 and TRBJ2-5): DVKVTQSSRYLVKRTGEKVFLECVQDMDHENMFWYRQDPGLGLRLIYFSYDVKMKEKGDIPEGYSVSREKKERFSLILESASTNQTSMYLCASSFGQGARETQYFGPGTRLLVL.

The V call is TRBV5-8, the J call TRBJ2-5; D not resolved. V lost 7 bases to trimming and J lost 4 bases, with 11 bases between them. This CDR3 has 12 residues. Germline lookup yields CDR1 SGHTS and CDR2 YDEGEE. The CDR3 sequence is CASGSTTETQYF. DNA for the CDR3: TGTGCCAGCGGCTCTACAACAGAGACCCAGTACTTC.

The chain has TRBV27 and TRBJ1-4; possibly TRBD1 for D (6 bases). The CDR3 covers 14 residues. V was clipped by 3 bases and J by 4 bases, with 9 bases between them. Germline V gene data show CDR1 as MNHEY and CDR2 as SMNVEV (reference sequence). CDR3 loop: CASSLGGFNEKLFF. CDR3 nucleotide sequence: TGTGCCAGCAGTTTGGGGGGCTTTAATGAAAAACTGTTTTTT.

This clone was seen a few times. The chain recombines TRBV3-1 (or the pseudogene TRBV3-2) with TRBJ2-7; 7 bases fit TRBD1. The CDR3 extends over 15 amino acids. V lost 4 bases to trimming and J lost 0 bases; unmatched junction nucleotides: 6. CDR1 is LGHDT, CDR2 YNNKEL, per germline (reference sequence). CDR3: CASSPGTDSSYEQYF. CDR3 DNA sequence: TGTGCCAGCAGCCCTGGGACAGACAGCTCCTACGAGCAGTACTTC.

The rearrangement links TRBV9 to TRBJ2-5; TRBD2 matches at 9 bases. The V gene's germline CDR1 is SGDLS and CDR2 YYNGEE. V gave up 3 bases and J gave up 1 base; unmatched junction bases: 4. The CDR3 totals 15 residues. The CDR3 bases are TGTGCCAGCAGCGCTAGCGGGACAGTCCAAGAGACCCAGTACTTC. Protein sequence: CASSASGTVQETQYF.

The chain uses TRBV5-1 and TRBJ1-2, with D possibly being TRBD1 (5 bases). The CDR3 is made up of 17 amino acids. Trimming took off 0 bases at V and 8 bases at J, with 23 bases between the two ends. CDR1 SGHRS and CDR2 YFSETQ come from the germline V gene. The CDR3 here is CASSLARFRDRYSGYTF. The CDR3 nucleotides read TGCGCCAGCAGCTTGGCCCGTTTCAGGGATAGGTATTCGGGCTACACCTTC.

The chain links TRBV9 to TRBJ1-5; D is ambiguous. The CDR3 length is 14 residues. Germline V lookup: CDR1 SGDLS, CDR2 YYNGEE. V shed 3 bases and J shed 3 bases, with 10 bases lying between them. The CDR3 protein is CASSGNTVNQPQHF. The CDR3 bases are TGTGCCAGCAGCGGCAACACCGTCAATCAGCCCCAGCATTTT.

This rearrangement joins TRBV29-1 to TRBJ1-2; D call uncertain. Germline V CDR1 and CDR2: SQVTM, ANQGSEA. CDR3 size: 11 residues. V shed 8 bases and J shed 6 bases, with 13 bases lying between them. The CDR3, as DNA: TGCAGCATTTGGTCCGGAGATGGCTACACCTTC. Translation: CSIWSGDGYTF.

CDR3 region: CASSLEAGFSGADTQYF. As DNA, the CDR3 is TGCGCCAGCAGCTTGGAAGCCGGGTTCTCGGGCGCAGATACGCAGTATTTT. The chain links TRBV5-1 to TRBJ2-3; D remains unclear. The CDR3 runs 17 residues. The germline V and J ends were trimmed by 0 bases and 4 bases, with 18 bases remaining between them. Germline-derived CDR1 and CDR2 are SGHRS and YFSETQ.

This clone was observed a handful of times. V and J are TRBV3-1 (or the pseudogene TRBV3-2) and TRBJ1-3, with D possibly matching TRBD1 (5 bases). Trimming shortened V by 1 base and J by 3 bases, and 7 bases separated the two germline ends. The CDR3 is 14 residues long. CDR1 and CDR2 from the germline V gene are LGHDT and YNNKEL (reference sequence). The DNA of the CDR3 is TGTGCCAGCAGCCAAGTGGGGGATGGAAACACCATATATTTT. Encoded protein: CASSQVGDGNTIYF.

The CDR3 nucleotides read TGTGCCAGCAGCCCCCGGGACCAGGGATGGTTGGAGCAGTTCTTC. This sequence encodes CASSPRDQGWLEQFF. The rearrangement uses TRBV3-1 (or the pseudogene TRBV3-2) and TRBJ2-1; either TRBD1 or TRBD2 may fit D (5 bases each). The germline V and J ends were trimmed by 4 bases and 10 bases, with 20 bases remaining between them. Germline loops: CDR1 LGHDT, CDR2 YNNKEL (reference sequence). This CDR3 has 15 residues.

This clone was seen a few times. The chain combines TRBV28 with TRBJ2-2, with TRBD1 matching over 8 bases. There are 15 residues in the CDR3. Germline V gives CDR1 MDHEN, CDR2 SYDVKM. Trimming cost V 11 bases and J 2 bases; bases outside gene matches: 10. CDR3: CAARPGGANTGELFF. As DNA, the CDR3 is TGTGCCGCCCGTCCAGGGGGCGCTAACACCGGGGAGCTGTTTTTT.

This clone was recorded a few times. CDR3 amino acids: CASATGQSNSPLHF. The CDR3, as DNA: TGCGCCAGCGCCACGGGACAGTCCAATTCACCCCTCCACTTT. The V call is TRBV5-1, the J call TRBJ1-6, with 7 bases matching TRBD1. Germline assignment: CDR1 SGHRS and CDR2 YFSETQ. There are 14 residues in the CDR3. V shed 7 bases, J shed 7 bases, and the junction held 8 bases outside the gene matches.

Comment on this clone: A junction boundary mismatches the germline segment, possibly from a read error. This chain joins TRBV5-5 and TRBJ2-2; no firm D call. CDR3 size: 14 residues. Looked up from germline, CDR1 is SGHKS and CDR2 is YYEKEE (reference sequence). CDR3 nucleotide sequence: TGTGCCAGCAGGTTGGGGTTGGACACCGGGGAGCTGTTTTTT. Translating gives CASRLGLDTGELFF.

The chain combines TRBV11-1 with TRBJ1-1; D is unresolved. This CDR3 has 15 residues. V lost 1 base, J lost 5 bases, and 14 bases lay in between. Germline V gene lookup returns CDR1 SGHAT and CDR2 FQDESV (reference sequence). This chain's CDR3 is CASSLDAGRGTEAFF. For the CDR3, the DNA is TGTGCCAGCAGCTTAGATGCTGGGCGAGGGACTGAAGCTTTCTTT.

This clone was recorded a few times. The chain combines TRBV18 with TRBJ1-1; 8 bases are a match to TRBD1. Germline CDR1 reads KGHSH; CDR2 reads LQKENI. The CDR3 has 15 residues. With V trimmed by 2 bases and J by 3 bases, 5 bases remained unmatched. CDR3 in amino acids: CASSPRQGMDTEAFF. The CDR3 DNA reads TGTGCCAGCTCACCAAGACAGGGGATGGACACTGAAGCTTTCTTT.

This chain uses TRBV5-4 with TRBJ2-7, with TRBD2 identical over 8 bases. The CDR3 sequence is 14 residues long. J was trimmed by 2 bases and V by 3 bases; bases with no gene match: 4. Germline V gene lookup returns CDR1 SGHNT and CDR2 YYREEE (reference sequence). The CDR3 loop reads CASSSGLAAYEQYF. The CDR3 bases are TGTGCCAGCAGCTCCGGACTAGCCGCCTACGAGCAGTACTTC. Using reference TRBV5-4 and TRBJ2-7 for the parts outside the CDR3, the full variable domain is ETGVTQSPTHLIKTRGQQVTLRCSSQSGHNTVSWYQQALGQGPQFIFQYYREEENGRGNFPPRFSGLQFPNYSSELNVNALELDDSALYLCASSSGLAAYEQYFGPGTRLTVT.

DNA of the CDR3: TGTGCCAGCAGTGAGGGCCGATATAGCAATCAGCCCCAGCATTTT. It is translated as CASSEGRYSNQPQHF. This rearrangement joins TRBV2 to TRBJ1-5; D is unresolved. V was pared by 3 bases and J by 0 bases, with 9 bases between. The CDR3 has 15 residues. CDR1 is SNHLY, CDR2 FYNNEI, per germline. Full variable domain (missing parts from reference TRBV2 and TRBJ1-5): EPEVTQTPSHQVTQMGQEVILRCVPISNHLYFYWYRQILGQKVEFLVSFYNNEISEKSEIFDDQFSVERPDGSNFTLKIRSTKLEDSAMYFCASSEGRYSNQPQHFGDGTRLSIL.

The CDR3 DNA sequence: TGTGCCAGCAGGACCGGGACTAGGAACACCGGGGAGCTGTTTTTT. Translated, it gives CASRTGTRNTGELFF. The chain links TRBV28 to TRBJ2-2; 8 bases match TRBD2. In germline, CDR1 is MDHEN, CDR2 SYDVKM. V trimming: 6 bases; J trimming: 1 base; junction bases outside the gene matches: 4. This CDR3 is 15 amino acids long. Using reference TRBV28 and TRBJ2-2 for the parts outside the CDR3, the full variable domain is DVKVTQSSRYLVKRTGEKVFLECVQDMDHENMFWYRQDPGLGLRLIYFSYDVKMKEKGDIPEGYSVSREKKERFSLILESASTNQTSMYLCASRTGTRNTGELFFGEGSRLTVL.

J is TRBJ2-1 and V is TRBV30, with no clear D. The CDR3 length is 11 residues. CDR1 and CDR2 from the germline V gene are GTSNPN and SVGIG (reference sequence). The V end was cut by 3 bases, the J end by 5 bases, with 5 bases between. The CDR3 nucleotides are TGTGCCTGGAGAGGAAACAATGAGCAGTTCTTC. It translates to CAWRGNNEQFF.

The chain has TRBV18 and TRBJ1-2; the D gene is possibly TRBD1 (6 bases). V was pared by 3 bases and J by 6 bases, with 14 bases between. The CDR3 spans 14 residues. In germline, CDR1 is KGHSH, CDR2 LQKENI. The CDR3 here is CASSPSRDNHGYTF. The CDR3 DNA is TGTGCCAGCTCACCGTCAAGGGACAACCATGGCTACACCTTC.

The chain recombines TRBV30 with TRBJ2-2; D is ambiguous. V was pared by 2 bases and J by 7 bases, with 8 bases between. Germline CDR1 is GTSNPN and CDR2 is SVGIG (reference sequence). The CDR3 is 12 amino acids. This chain's CDR3 is CAWSKRGGELFF. The DNA for the CDR3 is TGTGCCTGGAGTAAACGTGGCGGGGAGCTGTTTTTT.